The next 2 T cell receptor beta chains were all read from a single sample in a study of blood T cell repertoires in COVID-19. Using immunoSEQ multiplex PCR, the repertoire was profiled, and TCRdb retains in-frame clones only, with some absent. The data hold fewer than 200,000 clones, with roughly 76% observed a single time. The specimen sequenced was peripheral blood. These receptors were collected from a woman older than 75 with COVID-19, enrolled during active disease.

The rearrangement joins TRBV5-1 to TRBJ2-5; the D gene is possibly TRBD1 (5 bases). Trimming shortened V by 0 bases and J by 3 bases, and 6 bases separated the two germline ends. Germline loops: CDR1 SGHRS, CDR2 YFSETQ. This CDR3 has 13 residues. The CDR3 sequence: CASSLEGEETQYF. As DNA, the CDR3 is TGCGCCAGCAGCTTGGAAGGGGAAGAGACCCAGTACTTC.

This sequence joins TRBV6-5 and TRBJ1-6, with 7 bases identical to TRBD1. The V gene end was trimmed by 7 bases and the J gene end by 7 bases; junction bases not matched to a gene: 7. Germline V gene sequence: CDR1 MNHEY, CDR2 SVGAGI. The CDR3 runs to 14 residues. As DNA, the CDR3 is TGTGCCAGCAAGGCCGGACAGGTGAATTCACCCCTCCACTTT. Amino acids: CASKAGQVNSPLHF.